This T cell receptor (beta chain) came from a study of blood T cell repertoires in COVID-19. Study-level background: The United States, Italy and Spain provided the acute and convalescent COVID-19 samples.

This table comes from immunoSEQ multiplex PCR, and its TCRdb copy is limited to in-frame clones, with some not included. The data show 250,000 to 300,000 clones, 80% to 90% seen once. To note about this clone: With a much larger clone just one base away, this may be a read error.

The V gene's germline CDR1 is MNHEY and CDR2 SVGAGI. The V and J ends lost 2 bases and 3 bases, in that order; junction bases with no gene match: 1. The CDR3 has 13 amino acids. The sequenced material came from peripheral blood. This sequence joins TRBV6-5 and TRBJ2-7; 7 bases line up with TRBD1. This receptor was taken from a woman in her 70s with COVID-19, enrolled during active disease. The CDR3 DNA reads TGTGCCAGCAGTTACCAGGGGGACTACGAGCAGTACTTC. It encodes CASSYQGDYEQYF.